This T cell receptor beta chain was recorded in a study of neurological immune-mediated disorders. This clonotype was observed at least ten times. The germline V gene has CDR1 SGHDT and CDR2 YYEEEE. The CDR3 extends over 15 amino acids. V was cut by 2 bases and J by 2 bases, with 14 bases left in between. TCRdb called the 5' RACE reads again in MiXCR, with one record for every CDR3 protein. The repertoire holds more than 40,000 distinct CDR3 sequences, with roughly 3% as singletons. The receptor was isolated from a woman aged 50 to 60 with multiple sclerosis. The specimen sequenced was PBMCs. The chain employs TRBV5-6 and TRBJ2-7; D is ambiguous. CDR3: CASSLGPTPTYEQYF. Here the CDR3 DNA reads TGTGCCAGCAGCTTAGGACCGACACCCACCTACGAGCAGTACTTC.